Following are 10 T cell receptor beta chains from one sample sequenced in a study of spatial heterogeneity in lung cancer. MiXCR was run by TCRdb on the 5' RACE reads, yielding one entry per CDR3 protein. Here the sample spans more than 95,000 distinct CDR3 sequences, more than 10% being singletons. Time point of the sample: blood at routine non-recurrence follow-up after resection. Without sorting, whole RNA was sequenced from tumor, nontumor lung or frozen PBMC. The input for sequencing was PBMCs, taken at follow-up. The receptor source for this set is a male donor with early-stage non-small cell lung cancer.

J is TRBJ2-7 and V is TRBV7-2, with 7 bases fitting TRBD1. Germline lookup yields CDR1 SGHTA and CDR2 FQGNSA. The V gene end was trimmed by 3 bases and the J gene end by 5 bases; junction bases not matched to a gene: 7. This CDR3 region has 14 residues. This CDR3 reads CASSFRSRGHEQYF. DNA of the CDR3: TGTGCCAGCAGCTTTAGGTCTAGGGGGCACGAGCAGTACTTC.

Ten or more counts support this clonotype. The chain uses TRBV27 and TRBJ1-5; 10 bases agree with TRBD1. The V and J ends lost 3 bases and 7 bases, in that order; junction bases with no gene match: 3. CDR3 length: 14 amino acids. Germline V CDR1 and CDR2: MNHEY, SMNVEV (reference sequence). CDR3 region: CASSFGTGDQPQHF. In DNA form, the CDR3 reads TGTGCCAGCAGTTTCGGGACAGGGGACCAGCCCCAGCATTTT.

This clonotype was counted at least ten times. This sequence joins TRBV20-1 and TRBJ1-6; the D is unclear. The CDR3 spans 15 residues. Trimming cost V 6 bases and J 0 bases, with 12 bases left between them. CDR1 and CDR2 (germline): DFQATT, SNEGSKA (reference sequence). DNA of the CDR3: TGCAGTGCCCAGACGGGGAGCTCCTATAATTCACCCCTCCACTTT. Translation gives CSAQTGSSYNSPLHF.

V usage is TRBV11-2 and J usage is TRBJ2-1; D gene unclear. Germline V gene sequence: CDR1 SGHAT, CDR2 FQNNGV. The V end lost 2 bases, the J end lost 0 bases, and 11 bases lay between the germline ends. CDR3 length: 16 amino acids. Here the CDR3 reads CASSLRVVSSYNEQFF. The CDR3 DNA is TGTGCCAGCAGCTTAAGGGTAGTCAGCTCCTACAATGAGCAGTTCTTC.

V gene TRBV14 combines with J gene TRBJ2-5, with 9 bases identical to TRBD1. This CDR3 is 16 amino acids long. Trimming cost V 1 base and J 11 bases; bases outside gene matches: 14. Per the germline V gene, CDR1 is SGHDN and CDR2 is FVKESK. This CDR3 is CASSQALGTGPPWQYF. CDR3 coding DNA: TGTGCCAGCAGCCAAGCTCTTGGGACAGGGCCGCCATGGCAGTACTTC.

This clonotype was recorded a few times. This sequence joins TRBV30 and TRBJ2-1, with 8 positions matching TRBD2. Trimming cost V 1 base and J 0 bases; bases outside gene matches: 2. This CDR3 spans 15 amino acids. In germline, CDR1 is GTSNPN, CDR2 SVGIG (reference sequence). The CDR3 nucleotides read TGTGCCTGGAGTGGGCGGGGGGTCTCCTACAATGAGCAGTTCTTC. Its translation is CAWSGRGVSYNEQFF.

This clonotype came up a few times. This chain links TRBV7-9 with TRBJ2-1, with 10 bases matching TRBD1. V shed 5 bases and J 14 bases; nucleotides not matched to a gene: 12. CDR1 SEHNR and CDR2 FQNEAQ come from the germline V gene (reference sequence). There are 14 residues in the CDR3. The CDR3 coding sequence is TGTGCCAGCAGCCCCTGGGACAGGGGACCGGGGGAGTTCTTC. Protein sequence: CASSPWDRGPGEFF.

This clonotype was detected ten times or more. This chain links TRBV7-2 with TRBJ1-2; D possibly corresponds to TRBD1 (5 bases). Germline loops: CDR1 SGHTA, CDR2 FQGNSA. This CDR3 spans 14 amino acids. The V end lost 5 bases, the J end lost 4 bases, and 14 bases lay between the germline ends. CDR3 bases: TGTGCCAGCAGCCCTGCAGGGCACCTCTATGGCTACACCTTC. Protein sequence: CASSPAGHLYGYTF.

CDR3 DNA: TGTGCCAGCAAGGTAGGGTCCAATCAACTTGAAGCTTTCTTT. It encodes CASKVGSNQLEAFF. The chain has TRBV6-2 or TRBV6-3 and TRBJ1-1, with D unclear. V lost 7 bases to trimming and J lost 7 bases, with 19 bases between them. CDR1 is MNHEY, CDR2 SVGEGT, per germline. The CDR3 length is 14 residues.

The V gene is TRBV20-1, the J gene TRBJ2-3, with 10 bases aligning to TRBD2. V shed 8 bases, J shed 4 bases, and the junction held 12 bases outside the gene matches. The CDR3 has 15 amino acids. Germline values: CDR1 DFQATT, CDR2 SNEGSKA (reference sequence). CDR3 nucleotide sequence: TGCAGTCCCCAAGAGGCTAGCGGGGGATCAGATACGCAGTATTTT. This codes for CSPQEASGGSDTQYF.